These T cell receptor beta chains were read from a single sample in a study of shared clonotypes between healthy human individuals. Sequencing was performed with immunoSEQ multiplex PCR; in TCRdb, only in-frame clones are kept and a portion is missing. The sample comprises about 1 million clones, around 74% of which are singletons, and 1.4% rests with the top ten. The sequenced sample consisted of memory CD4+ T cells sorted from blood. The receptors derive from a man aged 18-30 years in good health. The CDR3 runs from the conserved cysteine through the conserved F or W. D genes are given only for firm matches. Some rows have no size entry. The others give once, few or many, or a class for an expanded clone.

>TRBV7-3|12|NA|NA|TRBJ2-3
TGTGCCAGCAGCGCGGACAGAGATACGCAGTATTTT
CASSADRDTQYF
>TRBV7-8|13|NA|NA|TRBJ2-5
TGTGCCAGCAGCTTCGAGACCCAAGAGACCCAGTACTTC
CASSFETQETQYF
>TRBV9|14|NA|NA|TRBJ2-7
TGTGCCAGCAGCGTAGATCCGGGGTCCTACGAGCAGTACTTC
CASSVDPGSYEQYF
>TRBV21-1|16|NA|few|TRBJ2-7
TGTGCCAGCAGCGCCCAATCTCGGGGACAGAGATACGAGCAGTACTTC
CASSAQSRGQRYEQYF
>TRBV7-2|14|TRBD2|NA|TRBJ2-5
TGTGCCAGCAGCCCTAGCGGGGCACAAGAGACCCAGTACTTC
CASSPSGAQETQYF
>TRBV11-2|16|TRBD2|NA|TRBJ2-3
TGTGCCAGCAGAAGTGGGCCCGGACTAGTCACAGATACGCAGTATTTT
CASRSGPGLVTDTQYF
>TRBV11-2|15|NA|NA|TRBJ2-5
TGTGCCAGCAGCTTATTGGCGGGCACCCAAGAGACCCAGTACTTC
CASSLLAGTQETQYF
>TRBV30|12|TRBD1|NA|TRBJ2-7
TGTGCCTGGGTGGGACAGGCCAACGAGCAGTACTTC
CAWVGQANEQYF
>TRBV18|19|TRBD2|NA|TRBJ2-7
TGTGCCAGCTCACCAAGGACTCTAGCGGTCTCGAGTCGGCCCTACGAGCAGTACTTC
CASSPRTLAVSSRPYEQYF
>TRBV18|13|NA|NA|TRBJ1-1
TGTGCCAGCTCACCACAGAAGGACACTGAAGCTTTCTTT
CASSPQKDTEAFF
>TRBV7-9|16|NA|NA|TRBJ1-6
TGTGCCAGCAGCACTAGATCCGCGGGGGAAAATTCACCCCTCCACTTT
CASSTRSAGENSPLHF
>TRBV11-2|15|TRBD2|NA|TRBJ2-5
TGTGCCAGCAGCCCCCGGACTAGCGGGCAAGAGACCCAGTACTTC
CASSPRTSGQETQYF
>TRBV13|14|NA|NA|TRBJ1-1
TGTGCCAGCAGCCAGGACCGTTTGAACACTGAAGCTTTCTTT
CASSQDRLNTEAFF
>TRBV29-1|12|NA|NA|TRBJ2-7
TGCAGCGTCGGGCGGAGCCACTACGAGCAGTACTTC
CSVGRSHYEQYF